A selection of T cell receptor beta chains follows, all from one sample in a study of T cell repertoires in cytomegalovirus infection. Using its own MiXCR run on the reads, TCRdb lists one record per CDR3 protein. The table lists nearly 550,000 distinct CDR3 sequences, more than 15% of them singletons, with roughly a quarter in the top ten. The sample comprised CD8+ T cells from PBMCs. The source of these receptors is a human donor in good health (CMV status not recorded). Some clones in this sample may be carry-over from other donors' samples. The CDR3 runs from the conserved cysteine through the conserved F or W. The D gene is left open where the match is weak. Expanded clones get a size class; other rows say once, few or many, or leave the size out.

clone_size | j_call | d_call | v_call | cdr3_nt | cdr3_aa
NA | TRBJ2-1 | TRBD1 | TRBV28 | TGTGCCAGCAGCCGACCGGGACAGAACAATGAGCAGTTCTTC | CASSRPGQNNEQFF
NA | TRBJ2-2 | TRBD1 | TRBV30 | TGTGCCTGGACAGGGGGATCCACCGGGGAGCTGTTTTTT | CAWTGGSTGELFF
many | TRBJ1-2 | NA | TRBV12-3/TRBV12-4 | TGTGCCAGCAGTTTAGGGGGCAGCCCTGGCTACACCTTC | CASSLGGSPGYTF
many | TRBJ2-2 | TRBD1 | TRBV4-2 | TGTGCCAGCAGCCACCCCCGGCAGGGGGTCTCCGGGGAGCTGTTTTTT | CASSHPRQGVSGELFF
few | TRBJ1-6 | NA | TRBV9 | TGTGCCAGCAGCGCCTCTGGGACTGAGAATTCACCCCTCCACTTT | CASSASGTENSPLHF
many | TRBJ1-1 | TRBD1 | TRBV7-8 | TGTGCCAGCAGCTTGCCCGGGACAGGGGGTACTGAAGCTTTCTTT | CASSLPGTGGTEAFF
few | TRBJ2-3 | NA | TRBV6-2/TRBV6-3 | TGTGCCAGCAGCAAGACCGGGCCGCCAACAGATACGCAGTATTTT | CASSKTGPPTDTQYF
many | TRBJ1-2 | NA | TRBV5-1 | TGCGCCAGCAGCCAAAGACAGGCGCAACACAACTATGGCTACACCTTC | CASSQRQAQHNYGYTF
few | TRBJ2-2 | NA | TRBV4-1 | TGCGCCAGCAGCGAAATAATGGCCGCCGGGGAGCTGTTTTTT | CASSEIMAAGELFF
few | TRBJ2-1 | NA | TRBV20-1 | TGCAGTGCTCCAAAAGGCGAAACAAATGAGCAGTTCTTC | CSAPKGETNEQFF
NA | TRBJ1-1 | NA | TRBV19 | TGTGCCAGTAGCCAGCCCACTGAAGCTTTCTTT | CASSQPTEAFF
NA | TRBJ1-2 | TRBD1 | TRBV4-1 | TGCGCCAGCAAGCCGGAGGGGGCCTATGGCTACACCTTC | CASKPEGAYGYTF
many | TRBJ1-5 | NA | TRBV7-8 | TGTGCCAGCAGCTCCTCAGGGGCCCAGCCCCAGCATTTT | CASSSSGAQPQHF
many | TRBJ1-5 | NA | TRBV6-1 | TGTGCCAGCAGTGAAGGGGGGACAAGCAATCAGCCCCAGCATTTT | CASSEGGTSNQPQHF